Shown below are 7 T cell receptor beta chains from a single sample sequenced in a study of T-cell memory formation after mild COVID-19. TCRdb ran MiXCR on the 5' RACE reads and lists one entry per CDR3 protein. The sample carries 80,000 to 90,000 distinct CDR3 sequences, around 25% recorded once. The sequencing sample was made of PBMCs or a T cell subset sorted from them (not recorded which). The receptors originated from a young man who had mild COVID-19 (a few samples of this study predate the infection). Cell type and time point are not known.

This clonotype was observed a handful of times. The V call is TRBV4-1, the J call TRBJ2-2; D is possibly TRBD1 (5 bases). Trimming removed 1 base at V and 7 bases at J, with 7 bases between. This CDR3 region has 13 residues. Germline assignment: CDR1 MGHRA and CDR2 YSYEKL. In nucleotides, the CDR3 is TGCGCCAGCAGCCAAGGGGGCGGCGGGGAGCTGTTTTTT. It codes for CASSQGGGGELFF.

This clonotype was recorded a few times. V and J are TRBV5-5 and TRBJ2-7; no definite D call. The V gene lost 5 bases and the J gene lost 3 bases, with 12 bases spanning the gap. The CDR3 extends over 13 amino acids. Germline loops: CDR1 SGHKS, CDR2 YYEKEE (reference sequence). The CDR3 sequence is CASRVGLRYEQYF. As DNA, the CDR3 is TGTGCCAGCAGGGTCGGGCTCCGCTACGAGCAGTACTTC.

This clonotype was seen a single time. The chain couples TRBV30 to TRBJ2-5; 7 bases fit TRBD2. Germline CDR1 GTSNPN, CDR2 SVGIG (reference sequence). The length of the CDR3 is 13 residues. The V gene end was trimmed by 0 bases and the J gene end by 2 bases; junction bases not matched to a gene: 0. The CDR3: CAWSVAGQETQYF. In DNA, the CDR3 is TGTGCCTGGAGTGTAGCGGGGCAAGAGACCCAGTACTTC.

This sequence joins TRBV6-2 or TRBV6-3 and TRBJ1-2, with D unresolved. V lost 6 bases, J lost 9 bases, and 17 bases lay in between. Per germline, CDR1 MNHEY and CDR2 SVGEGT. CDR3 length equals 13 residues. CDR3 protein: CASSPGSISSYTF. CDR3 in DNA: TGTGCCAGCAGCCCTGGGTCTATATCGAGCTACACCTTC.

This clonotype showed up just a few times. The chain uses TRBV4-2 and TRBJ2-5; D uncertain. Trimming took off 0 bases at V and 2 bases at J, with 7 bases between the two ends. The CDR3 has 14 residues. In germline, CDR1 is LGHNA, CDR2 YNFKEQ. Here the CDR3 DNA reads TGTGCCAGCAGCCAAGAATCGTCACAAGAGACCCAGTACTTC. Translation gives CASSQESSQETQYF.

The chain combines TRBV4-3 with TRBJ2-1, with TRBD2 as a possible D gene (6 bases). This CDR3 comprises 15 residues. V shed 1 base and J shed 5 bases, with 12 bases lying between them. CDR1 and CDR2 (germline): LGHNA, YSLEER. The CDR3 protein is CASSQAGLPHNEQFF. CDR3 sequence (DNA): TGCGCCAGCAGCCAAGCTGGACTACCTCACAATGAGCAGTTCTTC.

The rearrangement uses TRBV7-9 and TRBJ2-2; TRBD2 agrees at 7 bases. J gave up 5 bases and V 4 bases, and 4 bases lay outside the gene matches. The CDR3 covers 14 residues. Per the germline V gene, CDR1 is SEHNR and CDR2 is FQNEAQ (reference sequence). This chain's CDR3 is CASSSWEGTGELFF. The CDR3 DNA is TGTGCCAGCAGCTCCTGGGAGGGGACCGGGGAGCTGTTTTTT. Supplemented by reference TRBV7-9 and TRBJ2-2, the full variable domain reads DTGVSQNPRHKITKRGQNVTFRCDPISEHNRLYWYRQTLGQGPEFLTYFQNEAQLEKSRLLSDRFSAERPKGSFSTLEIQRTEQGDSAMYLCASSSWEGTGELFFGEGSRLTVL.